This TCR beta chain was found in a study of blood T cell repertoires in COVID-19. Original analysis: Quantification of nucleated cells was approximated via reference gene primer amplification. Clones were read by immunoSEQ multiplex PCR, and TCRdb kept only the in-frame ones, dropping some. Clonal size and the V and J genes are those of that table, whereas D and trimming came from the DNA. The sample comprises 110,000 or so clones, around 84% of which are singletons, and 15% to 19% rests with the top ten. V trimming: 5 bases; J trimming: 3 bases; junction bases outside the gene matches: 5. The CDR3 is made up of 15 amino acids. Germline CDR1 and CDR2: SGHAT and FQNNGV.

The V call is TRBV11-2, the J call TRBJ2-1, with 9 nucleotides matching TRBD2. Sequencing input: peripheral blood. The receptor comes from a woman older than 75 with acute or convalescent COVID-19. The CDR3 region is CASSISSGSYNEQFF. DNA for the CDR3: TGTGCCAGCAGCATAAGTAGCGGGAGCTACAATGAGCAGTTCTTC.